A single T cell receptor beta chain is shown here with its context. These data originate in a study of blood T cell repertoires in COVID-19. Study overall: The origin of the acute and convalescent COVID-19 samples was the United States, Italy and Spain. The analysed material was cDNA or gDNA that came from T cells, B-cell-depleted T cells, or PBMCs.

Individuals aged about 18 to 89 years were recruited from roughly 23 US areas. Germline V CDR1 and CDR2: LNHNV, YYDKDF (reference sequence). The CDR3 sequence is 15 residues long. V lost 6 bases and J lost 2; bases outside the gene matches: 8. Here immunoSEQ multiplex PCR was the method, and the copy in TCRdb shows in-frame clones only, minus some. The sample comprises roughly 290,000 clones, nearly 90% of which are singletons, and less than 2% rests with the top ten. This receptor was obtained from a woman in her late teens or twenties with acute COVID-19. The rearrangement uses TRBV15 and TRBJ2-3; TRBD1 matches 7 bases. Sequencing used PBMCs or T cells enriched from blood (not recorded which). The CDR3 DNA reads TGTGCCACCAGTGTTATGGGACAGCTCACAGATACGCAGTATTTT. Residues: CATSVMGQLTDTQYF.